These 18 T cell receptor beta chains came from one sample sequenced in a study of cytomegalovirus exposure and HLA in healthy donors. PCR involved 60 Vbeta and 13 Jbeta primers. Clones were sequenced by immunoSEQ multiplex PCR, and TCRdb holds only the in-frame ones, with some missing. Its clone listing holds under 65,000 clones. The sequencing input was PBMCs. The source is a woman between 35 and 50 years old in good health and CMV-seronegative.

The rearrangement joins TRBV10-3 to TRBJ2-1; 9 nucleotides agree with TRBD2. Trimming at V came to 5 bases and at J to 5 bases, leaving 7 bases not matched to a gene. CDR1 and CDR2 from the germline V gene are ENHRY and SYGVKD. CDR3 length: 15 residues. CDR3 in DNA: TGTGCCATCAGTTCGAGCGGGGGGCACGACAATGAGCAGTTCTTC. It yields the protein CAISSSGGHDNEQFF.

The chain combines TRBV7-9 with TRBJ1-6, with 8 bases lining up with TRBD1. The trim removed 2 bases at V and 9 bases at J, leaving 15 bases unmatched. Germline loops: CDR1 SEHNR, CDR2 FQNEAQ (reference sequence). The CDR3 contains 18 residues. The DNA for the CDR3 is TGTGCCAGCAGCTTAACACACCTCTTGGGACAGGACGGTTCACCCCTCCACTTT. Translated, it gives CASSLTHLLGQDGSPLHF. The whole variable domain, filled in from reference TRBV7-9 and TRBJ1-6, reads DTGVSQNPRHKITKRGQNVTFRCDPISEHNRLYWYRQTLGQGPEFLTYFQNEAQLEKSRLLSDRFSAERPKGSFSTLEIQRTEQGDSAMYLCASSLTHLLGQDGSPLHFGNGTRLTVT.

The CDR3 region has the DNA TGTGCCAGTATAGGGGACAGGGGGCTTCCTTCCTACGAGCAGTACTTC. It specifies CASIGDRGLPSYEQYF. This chain uses TRBV19 with TRBJ2-7; 12 positions match TRBD1. The length of the CDR3 is 16 residues. Germline trimming cut 7 bases from V and 1 base from J; bases unmatched to any gene: 8. Germline V gives CDR1 LNHDA, CDR2 SQIVND (reference sequence).

The chain is built from TRBV28 and TRBJ2-3; D may be TRBD2 (5 bases). Between the trimmed V and J ends, which lost 8 bases and 0 bases, there was a span of 12 bases. This CDR3 contains 14 residues. Germline V gene sequence: CDR1 MDHEN, CDR2 SYDVKM. DNA for the CDR3: TGTGCCAGCCGAAGCGGAATTAGCACAGATACGCAGTATTTT. This codes for CASRSGISTDTQYF.

V is TRBV27 and J is TRBJ2-3, with 13 nucleotides matching TRBD2. The CDR3 sequence is 20 residues long. Germline V CDR1 and CDR2: MNHEY, SMNVEV (reference sequence). V was clipped by 3 bases and J by 0 bases; unmatched bases: 12. The CDR3 DNA reads TGTGCCAGCAGTTTGGCGGGACTAGCGGGGCCTTACTCTAGCACAGATACGCAGTATTTT. This encodes CASSLAGLAGPYSSTDTQYF.

V usage is TRBV18 and J usage is TRBJ2-5; 11 bases match TRBD1. Per germline, CDR1 KGHSH and CDR2 LQKENI. The CDR3 spans 17 residues. V was pared by 4 bases and J by 2 bases, with 9 bases of the junction left unmatched. CDR3 bases: TGTGCCAGCTCACTTGAGGTTGGGACAGGGGGACAAGAGACCCAGTACTTC. It translates to CASSLEVGTGGQETQYF.

The chain is built from TRBV5-1 and TRBJ2-3; the match to TRBD2 covers 9 bases. Per the germline V gene, CDR1 is SGHRS and CDR2 is YFSETQ. V gave up 4 bases and J gave up 4 bases; unmatched junction bases: 10. The CDR3 is 16 amino acids. The CDR3 sequence is CASSPYAGGQADTQYF. CDR3 DNA: TGCGCCAGCAGCCCCTACGCGGGAGGGCAGGCAGATACGCAGTATTTT. Complete variable domain (other parts from reference TRBV5-1 and TRBJ2-3): KAGVTQTPRYLIKTRGQQVTLSCSPISGHRSVSWYQQTPGQGLQFLFEYFSETQRNKGNFPGRFSGRQFSNSRSEMNVSTLELGDSALYLCASSPYAGGQADTQYFGPGTRLTVL.

This chain connects TRBV7-6 to TRBJ2-7; TRBD2 matches at 8 bases. V shed 1 base and J 3 bases; nucleotides not matched to a gene: 17. The CDR3 consists of 19 residues. The germline gives CDR1 SGHVS, CDR2 FNYEAQ. The CDR3 sequence is CASSLGGPYERETIYEQYF. The CDR3 DNA is TGTGCCAGCAGCTTAGGGGGCCCTTACGAGCGGGAGACGATCTACGAGCAGTACTTC.

V and J are TRBV6-5 and TRBJ2-7; D is perhaps TRBD1 (6 bases). Germline V gives CDR1 MNHEY, CDR2 SVGAGI. The length of the CDR3 is 14 residues. The V end lost 6 bases, the J end lost 2 bases, and 14 bases lay between the germline ends. This CDR3 reads CASRQGYEAYEQYF. The CDR3 bases are TGTGCCAGCAGGCAGGGGTATGAAGCCTACGAGCAGTACTTC.

This chain connects TRBV19 to TRBJ2-5; 10 nucleotides line up with TRBD2. The CDR3 has 13 amino acids. V dropped 5 bases and J dropped 5; count of bases not matched to a gene: 2. CDR1 and CDR2 from the germline V gene are LNHDA and SQIVND (reference sequence). The CDR3 protein is CASSLGLAETQYF. In DNA form, the CDR3 reads TGTGCCAGTAGTCTGGGACTAGCGGAGACCCAGTACTTC.

The V and J genes are TRBV9 and TRBJ1-1; 11 bases are shared with TRBD1. The V gene's germline CDR1 is SGDLS and CDR2 YYNGEE. The ends lost 5 bases at V and 2 bases at J; junction bases unmatched: 14. This CDR3 comprises 18 residues. CDR3 DNA sequence: TGTGCCAGCAGTCTTTTACCGGACAGGGGGCATCTTAACACTGAAGCTTTCTTT. Protein product: CASSLLPDRGHLNTEAFF.

The chain combines TRBV28 with TRBJ2-7; 9 nucleotides align to TRBD1. The germline V gene has CDR1 MDHEN and CDR2 SYDVKM. This CDR3 is built from 13 residues. The junction had 6 bases not matched to a gene; V was cut back by 8 bases and J by 4 bases. CDR3 amino acids: CASQRQGVYEQYF. The CDR3 nucleotides read TGTGCCAGCCAGCGACAGGGGGTGTACGAGCAGTACTTC.

CDR3 protein: CASSYSMARGYEQYF. The CDR3 bases are TGTGCCAGCAGTTACTCAATGGCCAGGGGCTACGAGCAGTACTTC. This chain connects TRBV6-5 to TRBJ2-7; D perhaps matches TRBD1 (6 bases). CDR3 length: 15 amino acids. In germline, CDR1 is MNHEY, CDR2 SVGAGI. V dropped 0 bases and J dropped 3 bases, with 12 bases sitting between them.

This chain connects TRBV18 to TRBJ1-5; D is possibly TRBD1 (6 bases). Germline lookup yields CDR1 KGHSH and CDR2 LQKENI. This CDR3 has 14 amino acids. The V and J ends lost 6 bases and 6 bases respectively, with 15 bases between them. For the CDR3, the DNA is TGTGCCAGCTCCCAAGACAGGAGGACTCAGCCCCAGCATTTT. Translating gives CASSQDRRTQPQHF.

This chain uses TRBV7-3 with TRBJ2-1, with 7 nucleotides matching TRBD2. Looked up from germline, CDR1 is SGHTA and CDR2 is FQGTGA. After removal of 8 bases from V and 10 bases from J, the junction contained 8 bases not matched to a gene. The CDR3 is 12 amino acids. The CDR3 DNA follows: TGTGCCAGCGGAATTCCGGGGGGAGAGCAGTTCTTC. Translation: CASGIPGGEQFF. Full variable domain (missing parts from reference TRBV7-3 and TRBJ2-1): GAGVSQTPSNKVTEKGKYVELRCDPISGHTALYWYRQSLGQGPEFLIYFQGTGAADDSGLPNDRFFAVRPEGSVSTLKIQRTERGDSAVYLCASGIPGGEQFFGPGTRLTVL.

The V and J genes are TRBV9 and TRBJ2-2; 9 bases are shared with TRBD2. The germline gives CDR1 SGDLS, CDR2 YYNGEE. V lost 0 bases and J lost 8; bases outside the gene matches: 8. This CDR3 is 16 amino acids long. The CDR3 protein is CASSVELAGRSGELFF. The CDR3 nucleotides are TGTGCCAGCAGCGTAGAGCTAGCGGGGCGGTCGGGGGAGCTGTTTTTT.

This sequence joins TRBV18 and TRBJ2-5, with D tentatively TRBD1 (5 bases). Germline V gene sequence: CDR1 KGHSH, CDR2 LQKENI. With 1 base removed from V and 3 bases from J, the gap between germline ends came to 9 bases. The length of the CDR3 is 14 residues. As DNA, the CDR3 is TGTGCCAGCTCACCACTGGGCAGGGAAGAGACCCAGTACTTC. It translates to CASSPLGREETQYF.

J is TRBJ2-5 and V is TRBV10-3, with a tentative D call TRBD2 (6 bases). The CDR3 loop spans 14 amino acids. Trimming pared 6 bases from V and 5 bases from J, leaving 16 bases between. Looked up from germline, CDR1 is ENHRY and CDR2 is SYGVKD. In nucleotides, the CDR3 is TGTGCCATCAGCCCGGGACTGGGTTCGGAGACCCAGTACTTC. Protein: CAISPGLGSETQYF.